The next 22 T cell receptor beta chains were all read from a single sample in a study of blood T cell repertoires in COVID-19. TCRdb's copy holds only in-frame clones and misses some; the assay was immunoSEQ multiplex PCR. Among about 40,000 clones listed, around 77% were seen once. The sample was peripheral blood. These receptors were taken from a woman aged 80 or over with acute or convalescent COVID-19.

The chain employs TRBV6-5 and TRBJ2-1; 7 bases map to TRBD2. Germline CDR1 reads MNHEY; CDR2 reads SVGAGI. The CDR3 runs to 14 residues. With V trimmed by 8 bases and J by 5 bases, 9 bases remained unmatched. CDR3 in DNA: TGTGCCAGCTCTCCCGGGACTACCCACAATGAGCAGTTCTTC. Translating it yields CASSPGTTHNEQFF.

The chain is built from TRBV19 and TRBJ2-2, with D unclear. The CDR3 is made up of 17 amino acids. Germline assignment: CDR1 LNHDA and CDR2 SQIVND (reference sequence). Trimming removed 7 bases from V and 3 bases from J, with 21 bases in between. The CDR3 loop is CASIQWASSIDTGELFF. The DNA for the CDR3 is TGTGCCAGTATCCAATGGGCCAGCAGCATCGACACCGGGGAGCTGTTTTTT.

This clone turned up a few times. V and J are TRBV30 and TRBJ1-2; 7 bases match TRBD1. The CDR3 is 15 amino acids. After removal of 4 bases from V and 6 bases from J, the junction contained 14 bases not matched to a gene. Germline lookup yields CDR1 GTSNPN and CDR2 SVGIG (reference sequence). CDR3 DNA: TGTGCCTGGACCCCTCGGGACAGAAGTTACAATGGCTACACCTTC. It encodes CAWTPRDRSYNGYTF.

The rearrangement links TRBV4-3 to TRBJ2-3; 7 positions agree with TRBD2. The V gene end was trimmed by 0 bases and the J gene end by 0 bases; junction bases not matched to a gene: 0. Germline V lookup: CDR1 LGHNA, CDR2 YSLEER. CDR3 length equals 15 residues. The DNA of the CDR3 is TGCGCCAGCAGCCAAGATAGCGGGAGCACAGATACGCAGTATTTT. This translates into CASSQDSGSTDTQYF.

The chain has TRBV5-4 and TRBJ1-1, with no clear D. The germline gives CDR1 SGHNT, CDR2 YYREEE (reference sequence). This CDR3 spans 13 amino acids. The germline V and J ends were trimmed by 4 bases and 3 bases, with 10 bases remaining between them. The CDR3 DNA is TGTGCCAGCAGCCCCCCGGGTGACACTGAAGCTTTCTTT. It specifies CASSPPGDTEAFF.

The chain couples TRBV7-2 to TRBJ1-1; weak D call: TRBD1 (5 bases). Germline CDR1 SGHTA, CDR2 FQGNSA. Trimming left V 4 bases short and J 0 bases short, with 18 bases between. CDR3 length: 17 amino acids. The CDR3 DNA reads TGTGCCAGCAGCTGGGATGGGGGGGAAACCTTGAACACTGAAGCTTTCTTT. This codes for CASSWDGGETLNTEAFF.

The chain is built from TRBV5-1 and TRBJ1-5; 9 nucleotides align to TRBD1. Trimming removed 4 bases from V and 1 base from J; junction bases left unmatched: 3. The germline V gene has CDR1 SGHRS and CDR2 YFSETQ. The CDR3 has 15 amino acids. Written as DNA, the CDR3 is TGCGCCAGCAGCCGGACAGGGGAGAGCAATCAGCCCCAGCATTTT. It is translated as CASSRTGESNQPQHF.

The J gene is TRBJ1-1, the V gene TRBV23-1, with 9 bases matching TRBD1. TRBV23-1 is an ORF, and what it does is uncertain. This CDR3 is built from 16 residues. The ends lost 1 base at V and 3 bases at J; junction bases unmatched: 6. CDR3 in DNA: TGCGCCAGCAGTCAATGGGACAGGGAAGGATACACTGAAGCTTTCTTT. This codes for CASSQWDREGYTEAFF.

V usage is TRBV7-8 and J usage is TRBJ1-5, with D hard to call. The CDR3 has 13 residues. The germline CDR1 and CDR2 sequences are SGHVS and FQNEAQ. The V end was cut by 1 base, the J end by 6 bases, with 7 bases between. The CDR3 region has the DNA TGTGCCAGCAGCTTAGAGGGAGTTCAGCCCCAGCATTTT. It translates to CASSLEGVQPQHF.

This clone occurred a few times. The V and J genes are TRBV19 and TRBJ1-1; D ambiguous. Germline CDR1 is LNHDA and CDR2 is SQIVND (reference sequence). This CDR3 is 13 amino acids long. With 2 bases removed from V and 1 base from J, the gap between germline ends came to 5 bases. This CDR3 is CASSIPWNTEAFF. In nucleotides, the CDR3 is TGTGCCAGTAGTATACCTTGGAACACTGAAGCTTTCTTT.

The chain recombines TRBV9 with TRBJ2-1; a weak D match, TRBD2 (6 bases). Per the germline V gene, CDR1 is SGDLS and CDR2 is YYNGEE. V lost 0 bases and J 10 bases, leaving 8 bases between the germline ends. The CDR3 is 12 amino acids. CDR3 in amino acids: CASSVGLDEQFF. For the CDR3, the DNA is TGTGCCAGCAGCGTAGGACTAGACGAGCAGTTCTTC.

The chain uses TRBV24-1 and TRBJ2-3, with 7 bases fitting TRBD2. J lost 4 bases, V lost 4 bases, and 4 bases had no gene match. The CDR3 is 14 amino acids. CDR1 and CDR2 (germline): KGHDR, SFDVKD. The CDR3 DNA follows: TGTGCCACCAGTGACGCTCGGGGGGCAGATACGCAGTATTTT. Translating gives CATSDARGADTQYF.

J is TRBJ2-7 and V is TRBV28; D not certain. The CDR3 is 11 residues long. Germline V gene data show CDR1 as MDHEN and CDR2 as SYDVKM. The V end lost 5 bases, the J end lost 1 base, and 3 bases lay between the germline ends. The CDR3 DNA reads as TGTGCCAGCAGTCAATCCTACGAGCAGTACTTC. Its protein product is CASSQSYEQYF.

J is TRBJ1-1 and V is TRBV4-1, with D possibly TRBD1 on 5 matching bases. Trimming removed 8 bases from V and 5 bases from J, with 21 bases in between. The CDR3 consists of 15 residues. The germline V gene has CDR1 MGHRA and CDR2 YSYEKL. The CDR3 bases are TGCGCCAGCCGCCGGGGGGGGATTTTAGAGACTGAAGCTTTCTTT. This sequence encodes CASRRGGILETEAFF.

This chain links TRBV28 with TRBJ2-1, with 9 positions matching TRBD2. V lost 8 bases and J lost 3; bases outside the gene matches: 17. Germline CDR1 reads MDHEN; CDR2 reads SYDVKM. This CDR3 has 18 residues. The CDR3, as DNA: TGTGCCAGCCGGAGTCCAATGATGGGGACTAGCAGCTACAATGAGCAGTTCTTC. Translation: CASRSPMMGTSSYNEQFF. The complete variable domain, with remaining parts taken from reference TRBV28 and TRBJ2-1, reads DVKVTQSSRYLVKRTGEKVFLECVQDMDHENMFWYRQDPGLGLRLIYFSYDVKMKEKGDIPEGYSVSREKKERFSLILESASTNQTSMYLCASRSPMMGTSSYNEQFFGPGTRLTVL.

The J gene is TRBJ2-7, the V gene TRBV27; 8 bases map to TRBD2. V lost 7 bases to trimming and J lost 4 bases; unmatched junction nucleotides: 9. CDR3 length: 14 amino acids. Germline values: CDR1 MNHEY, CDR2 SMNVEV (reference sequence). CDR3 in DNA: TGTGCCAGCAACGGGGGCGGGAGGTTGTACGAGCAGTACTTC. It encodes CASNGGGRLYEQYF.

The chain uses TRBV19 and TRBJ2-1; 9 bases align to TRBD2. CDR3 length: 15 amino acids. Germline V gene lookup returns CDR1 LNHDA and CDR2 SQIVND (reference sequence). V lost 3 bases to trimming and J lost 7 bases; unmatched junction nucleotides: 7. The CDR3 sequence is CASSIYSGSVNEQFF. Written as DNA, the CDR3 is TGTGCCAGTAGTATCTATAGCGGGAGTGTAAATGAGCAGTTCTTC.

This clone was found once. V usage is TRBV18 and J usage is TRBJ1-4; D not certain. The V end was cut by 0 bases, the J end by 8 bases, with 10 bases between. CDR1 and CDR2 (germline): KGHSH, LQKENI. The CDR3 totals 14 residues. In DNA form, the CDR3 reads TGTGCCAGCTCACCACCAAACTCGGGGGAAAAACTGTTTTTT. It yields the protein CASSPPNSGEKLFF.

The chain links TRBV5-4 to TRBJ1-4, with TRBD1 matching 7 bases. The V gene end was trimmed by 0 bases and the J gene end by 4 bases; junction bases not matched to a gene: 9. The CDR3 has 17 amino acids. CDR1 is SGHNT, CDR2 YYREEE, per germline (reference sequence). The CDR3 coding sequence is TGTGCCAGCAGCTTGGGGGGTCTGGGGGACAGTAATGAAAAACTGTTTTTT. This gives the protein CASSLGGLGDSNEKLFF.

Remarks on this clone: Other DNA variants within this sample encode the same CDR3. The chain joins TRBV6-1 to TRBJ1-5; D may be TRBD1 (5 bases). Trimming left V 0 bases short and J 1 base short, with 7 bases between. This CDR3 has 15 amino acids. Germline V lookup: CDR1 MNHNS, CDR2 SASEGT. CDR3: CASSEAGGSNQPQHF. Here the CDR3 DNA reads TGTGCCAGCAGTGAAGCCGGGGGAAGCAATCAGCCCCAGCATTTT.

The genes are TRBV19 and TRBJ1-1; no firm D call. The length of the CDR3 is 12 residues. V gave up 3 bases and J gave up 11 bases, with 13 bases separating them. The germline V gene encodes CDR1 LNHDA and CDR2 SQIVND (reference sequence). CDR3 DNA sequence: TGTGCCAGTAGTATTCTGTCTGGGGAGGCTTTCTTT. It yields the protein CASSILSGEAFF.

The chain has TRBV6-1 and TRBJ1-1; D possibly corresponds to TRBD1 (5 bases). V dropped 0 bases and J dropped 9 bases, with 11 bases sitting between them. The germline V gene encodes CDR1 MNHNS and CDR2 SASEGT. This CDR3 has 13 residues. The chain's CDR3 is CASSEAGEGKAFF. CDR3 nucleotides: TGTGCCAGCAGTGAAGCAGGGGAGGGAAAAGCTTTCTTT.